The table lists the clone carrying this TCR beta chain with a count of one. No antigen is known for it. TCRdb's table, derived via immunoSEQ multiplex PCR, lists solely in-frame clones and lacks some. Of 25,000 to 35,000 clones detected, about 76% appear once; the ten largest clones hold about 1.1%. This entry is derived from a study of T cells in narcolepsy. General study points: Same-patient CSF and blood CD4+ T cell clonotypes included HCRT-specific and TRIB2-specific autoreactive ones.

Per germline, CDR1 SGHAT and CDR2 FQDESV (reference sequence). The CDR3 consists of 16 residues. After removal of 3 bases from V and 4 bases from J, the junction contained 10 bases not matched to a gene. The receptor's source is a human donor with narcolepsy. This chain uses TRBV11-1 with TRBJ1-2; 8 nucleotides line up with TRBD1. Sequenced: CD45RA- memory CD4+ T cells from PBMCs. CDR3 bases: TGTGCCAGCAGCTTCGGAGCGGGGACAGGCAGCTATGGCTACACCTTC. It specifies CASSFGAGTGSYGYTF. Complete variable domain (other parts from reference TRBV11-1 and TRBJ1-2): EAEVAQSPRYKITEKSQAVAFWCDPISGHATLYWYRQILGQGPELLVQFQDESVVDDSQLPKDRFSAERLKGVDSTLKIQPAELGDSAMYLCASSFGAGTGSYGYTFGSGTRLTVV.